These 13 T cell receptor beta chains came from one sample sequenced in a study of T cells in Graves' hyperthyroidism and ophthalmopathy. TCR beta CDR3 regions were amplified from RNA transcripts. Primed by the HTBI set, a first-round RT-PCR was run on the TCR CDR3. TCRdb ran MiXCR on the multiplex PCR reads and lists one entry per CDR3 protein. Among hundreds of thousands of distinct CDR3 sequences listed, 16% were seen once. Sequencing input: blood. The origin of the receptors is a woman aged 18-29 years with Graves' hyperthyroidism.

On this clonotype: A much larger clone differs by one base, so this may be a read error. The chain uses TRBV3-1 and TRBJ1-4, with D possibly matching TRBD1 (5 bases). CDR1 LGHDT and CDR2 YNNKEL come from the germline V gene (reference sequence). The CDR3 runs to 15 residues. Trimming left V 1 base short and J 2 bases short, with 8 bases between. The CDR3 DNA reads as TGTGCCAGCAGCCAAGGGGGGATGACTAATGAAAAACTGTTTTTT. Its protein product is CASSQGGMTNEKLFF.

V usage is TRBV14 and J usage is TRBJ1-2; D not resolved. Germline V lookup: CDR1 SGHDN, CDR2 FVKESK. The CDR3 is made up of 14 amino acids. The V end lost 0 bases, the J end lost 13 bases, and 18 bases lay between the germline ends. CDR3 sequence: CASSQDSTWWICTF. The CDR3 DNA follows: TGTGCCAGCAGCCAAGATTCGACGTGGTGGATCTGCACCTTC.

Worth noting for this clonotype: The conserved final phenylalanine or tryptophan is absent from the CDR3, which likely points to a read error. The chain uses TRBV12-3 or TRBV12-4 and TRBJ2-1, with D possibly matching TRBD2 (6 bases). The CDR3 loop spans 14 amino acids. Trimming pared 6 bases from V and 0 bases from J, leaving 9 bases between. The CDR3 spells CASRGAGSYNEQFS. The CDR3 nucleotides are TGTGCCAGCAGGGGAGCGGGCTCCTACAATGAGCAGTTCTCC.

In this sample, this clonotype turned up many times. The rearrangement uses TRBV2 and TRBJ2-1; weak D call: TRBD2 (5 bases). The V end was cut by 2 bases, the J end by 5 bases, with 13 bases between. CDR1 is SNHLY and CDR2 is FYNNEI in the germline V gene. CDR3 length: 15 amino acids. In DNA, the CDR3 is TGTGCCAGCAGTGAAAGAGGGAGCGAGAACAATGAGCAGTTCTTC. It encodes CASSERGSENNEQFF.

The J gene is TRBJ2-1, the V gene TRBV11-2; D is ambiguous. The CDR3 consists of 12 residues. Germline-derived CDR1 and CDR2 are SGHAT and FQNNGV. V was clipped by 4 bases and J by 5 bases, with 6 bases between them. CDR3 in amino acids: CASSSGHNEQFF. CDR3 nucleotides: TGTGCCAGCAGCTCGGGTCACAATGAGCAGTTCTTC.

In its sample, this clonotype was seen a few times. This chain links TRBV9 with TRBJ2-1, with D perhaps assigned TRBD1 or TRBD2 (5 bases each). The ends were cut back, 0 bases at V and 2 bases at J, with 6 bases in the middle. The CDR3 is 14 amino acids. CDR1 is SGDLS, CDR2 YYNGEE, per germline. The CDR3: CASSVAGPYNEQFF. CDR3 coding DNA: TGTGCCAGCAGCGTAGCGGGGCCCTACAATGAGCAGTTCTTC.

The chain uses TRBV6-1 and TRBJ1-5; 9 bases map to TRBD1. The CDR3 totals 15 residues. Trimming removed 4 bases from V and 6 bases from J; junction bases left unmatched: 7. CDR1 MNHNS and CDR2 SASEGT come from the germline V gene. The CDR3 reads CASSVGTGIGQPQHF. Written as DNA, the CDR3 is TGTGCCAGCAGTGTGGGGACAGGGATTGGTCAGCCCCAGCATTTT.

In this sample, this clonotype turned up a few times. V usage is TRBV4-1 and J usage is TRBJ1-2, with 7 bases fitting TRBD1. Germline V gives CDR1 MGHRA, CDR2 YSYEKL. This CDR3 contains 15 residues. Losses at the gene ends were 0 bases for V and 4 bases for J; bases not matched to a gene: 5. CDR3 region: CASSQEVRGSYGYTF. CDR3 bases: TGCGCCAGCAGCCAAGAGGTCAGGGGGAGCTATGGCTACACCTTC.

V is TRBV19 and J is TRBJ2-1, with D uncertain. Trimming removed 8 bases from V and 2 bases from J, with 10 bases in between. The germline CDR1 and CDR2 sequences are LNHDA and SQIVND (reference sequence). The CDR3 contains 13 residues. The CDR3 DNA reads as TGTGCCAGTTCCTCCGACCCCTACAATGAGCAGTTCTTC. Its translation: CASSSDPYNEQFF.

This clonotype was detected many times. CDR3 amino acids: CASSLAPLGGLVWAFF. CDR3 DNA: TGTGCCAGCAGCTTAGCCCCCCTCGGGGGGTTGGTGTGGGCTTTCTTT. The chain links TRBV11-3 to TRBJ1-1; D perhaps matches TRBD1 (5 bases). Germline V gene data show CDR1 as SGHNT and CDR2 as YENEEA. This CDR3 has 16 amino acids. V lost 1 base, J lost 11 bases, and 23 bases lay in between. Based on the CDR3 plus reference TRBV11-3 and TRBJ1-1, the full variable domain is EAGVVQSPRYKIIEKKQPVAFWCNPISGHNTLYWYLQNLGQGPELLIRYENEEAVDDSQLPKDRFSAERLKGVDSTLKIQPAELGDSAVYLCASSLAPLGGLVWAFFGQGTRLTVV.

The chain employs TRBV6-9 and TRBJ1-2, with 7 bases fitting TRBD1. The V gene end was trimmed by 7 bases and the J gene end by 8 bases; junction bases not matched to a gene: 7. This CDR3 has 12 amino acids. Germline V CDR1 and CDR2: MNHGY, SVAAGI. The CDR3 DNA reads TGTGCCAGCATCGCCGGGACAGCCGGCTACACCTTC. Its protein product is CASIAGTAGYTF.

In its sample, this clonotype was seen many times. The DNA of the CDR3 is TGTGCCAGCAGCACCCACAGGAATGAGCAGTTCTTC. This encodes CASSTHRNEQFF. This chain joins TRBV5-5 and TRBJ2-1; possible D gene TRBD1, 5 bases. CDR3 length: 12 amino acids. The germline CDR1 and CDR2 sequences are SGHKS and YYEKEE (reference sequence). V lost 4 bases, J lost 7 bases, and 9 bases lay in between.

This clonotype was observed at least ten times. The chain links TRBV3-1 to TRBJ1-1; TRBD1 agrees at 10 bases. CDR1 and CDR2 from the germline V gene are LGHDT and YNNKEL (reference sequence). CDR3 length equals 13 residues. V shed 4 bases, J shed 7 bases, and the junction held 3 bases outside the gene matches. The CDR3 protein is CASSRDRGGEAFF. The CDR3 DNA reads as TGTGCCAGCAGCCGGGACAGGGGCGGTGAAGCTTTCTTT.